Below, 5 T cell receptor beta chains from the same sample are listed, as sequenced in a study of blood T cell repertoires in COVID-19. The repertoire was sequenced with immunoSEQ multiplex PCR; TCRdb's copy has only in-frame clones and lacks some. The sample lists over 25,000 clones; roughly 85% were seen once. Sequenced sample: peripheral blood. The receptors were gathered from a man older than 75 with active COVID-19.

The chain carries TRBV7-8 and TRBJ2-5; tentative D call: TRBD2 (6 bases). CDR3 size: 15 residues. V dropped 5 bases and J dropped 1 base, with 14 bases sitting between them. Germline loops: CDR1 SGHVS, CDR2 FQNEAQ. The CDR3 sequence: CASSPRVSGQETQYF. The CDR3 DNA is TGTGCCAGCAGCCCCCGGGTTAGCGGCCAAGAGACCCAGTACTTC.

This chain connects TRBV6-2 or TRBV6-3 to TRBJ2-5; possibly TRBD2 for D (5 bases). This CDR3 has 14 residues. V lost 3 bases and J lost 5, with 13 bases in between. Germline assignment: CDR1 MNHEY and CDR2 SVGEGT. CDR3 sequence reads: CASSYPGRRETQYF. DNA of the CDR3: TGTGCCAGCAGTTATCCGGGGAGAAGGGAGACCCAGTACTTC.

The genes are TRBV5-6 and TRBJ1-6; D is unclear. V was clipped by 2 bases and J by 5 bases, with 14 bases between them. The V gene's germline CDR1 is SGHDT and CDR2 YYEEEE. The CDR3 is 16 amino acids. The CDR3 region has the DNA TGTGCCAGCAGCTTTGGTAGACTATTGCATAATTCACCCCTCCACTTT. Amino acid sequence: CASSFGRLLHNSPLHF.

V gene TRBV3-1 (or the pseudogene TRBV3-2) combines with J gene TRBJ1-2; D is unresolved. V dropped 0 bases and J dropped 7 bases, with 9 bases sitting between them. In germline, CDR1 is LGHDT, CDR2 YNNKEL (reference sequence). The CDR3 totals 13 residues. Here the CDR3 DNA reads TGTGCCAGCAGCCAAGACGGAGGTAGTGGCTACACCTTC. This sequence encodes CASSQDGGSGYTF.

This sequence joins TRBV3-1 (or the pseudogene TRBV3-2) and TRBJ1-1; 7 nucleotides match TRBD1. The CDR3 spans 14 residues. CDR1 and CDR2 from the germline V gene are LGHDT and YNNKEL (reference sequence). The J segment lost 5 bases and the V segment lost 0 bases, leaving 3 bases of the junction unmatched. The CDR3 DNA follows: TGTGCCAGCAGCCAAGATTCAGGGGGAACTGAAGCTTTCTTT. Translation: CASSQDSGGTEAFF.